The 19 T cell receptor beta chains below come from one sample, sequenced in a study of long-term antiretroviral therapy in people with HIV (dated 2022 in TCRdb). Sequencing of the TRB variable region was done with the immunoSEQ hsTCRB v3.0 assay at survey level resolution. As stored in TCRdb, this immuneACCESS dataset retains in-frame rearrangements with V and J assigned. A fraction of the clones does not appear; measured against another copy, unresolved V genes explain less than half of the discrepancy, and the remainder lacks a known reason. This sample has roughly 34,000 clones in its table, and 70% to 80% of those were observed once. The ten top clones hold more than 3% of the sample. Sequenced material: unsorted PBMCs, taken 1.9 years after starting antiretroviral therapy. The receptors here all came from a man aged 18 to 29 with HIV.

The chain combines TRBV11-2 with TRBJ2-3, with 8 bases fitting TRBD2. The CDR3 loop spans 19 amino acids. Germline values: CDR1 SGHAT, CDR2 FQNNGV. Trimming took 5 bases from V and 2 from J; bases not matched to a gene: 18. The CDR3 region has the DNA TGTGCCAGCAGCACAAGGGGCCGGCTAGCGGGTACTCTCACAGATACGCAGTATTTT. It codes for CASSTRGRLAGTLTDTQYF.

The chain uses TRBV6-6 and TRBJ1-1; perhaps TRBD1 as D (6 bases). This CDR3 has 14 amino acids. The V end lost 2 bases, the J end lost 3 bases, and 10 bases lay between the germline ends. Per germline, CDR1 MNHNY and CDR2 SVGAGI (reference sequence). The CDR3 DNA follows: TGTGCCAGCAGTTACAGGGGACAAGACACTGAAGCTTTCTTT. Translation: CASSYRGQDTEAFF.

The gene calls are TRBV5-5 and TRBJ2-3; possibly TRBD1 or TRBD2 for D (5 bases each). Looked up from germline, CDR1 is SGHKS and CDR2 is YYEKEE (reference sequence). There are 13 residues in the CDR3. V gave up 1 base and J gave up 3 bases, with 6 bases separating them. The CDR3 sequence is CASSLWGTDTQYF. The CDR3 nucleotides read TGTGCCAGCAGCTTGTGGGGGACAGATACGCAGTATTTT.

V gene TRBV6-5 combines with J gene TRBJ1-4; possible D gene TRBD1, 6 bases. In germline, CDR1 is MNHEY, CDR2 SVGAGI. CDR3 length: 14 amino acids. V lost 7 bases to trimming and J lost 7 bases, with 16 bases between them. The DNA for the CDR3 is TGTGCCAGCAAACGCGGGCAGGGGAGTGAAAAACTGTTTTTT. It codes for CASKRGQGSEKLFF.

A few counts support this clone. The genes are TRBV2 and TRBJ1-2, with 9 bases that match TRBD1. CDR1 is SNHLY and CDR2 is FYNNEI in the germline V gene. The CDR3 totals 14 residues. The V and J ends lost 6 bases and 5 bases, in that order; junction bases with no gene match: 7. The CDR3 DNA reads TGTGCCAGCAGATTCCCGGGACAGGGTTATGGCTACACCTTC. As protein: CASRFPGQGYGYTF.

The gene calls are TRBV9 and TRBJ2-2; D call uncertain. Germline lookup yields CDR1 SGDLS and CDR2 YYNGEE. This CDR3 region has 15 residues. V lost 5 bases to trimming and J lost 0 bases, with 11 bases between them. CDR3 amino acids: CASRAMGTNTGELFF. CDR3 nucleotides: TGTGCCAGCAGAGCTATGGGCACGAACACCGGGGAGCTGTTTTTT.

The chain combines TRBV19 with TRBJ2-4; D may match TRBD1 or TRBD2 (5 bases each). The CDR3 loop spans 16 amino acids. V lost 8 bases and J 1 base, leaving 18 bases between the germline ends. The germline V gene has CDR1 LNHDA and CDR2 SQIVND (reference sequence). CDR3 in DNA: TGTGCCAGTGCAGGCGGTGGGTGGGGGGCCAAAAACATTCAGTACTTC. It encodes CASAGGGWGAKNIQYF. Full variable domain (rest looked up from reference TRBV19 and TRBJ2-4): DGGITQSPKYLFRKEGQNVTLSCEQNLNHDAMYWYRQDPGQGLRLIYYSQIVNDFQKGDIAEGYSVSREKKESFPLTVTSAQKNPTAFYLCASAGGGWGAKNIQYFGAGTRLSVL.

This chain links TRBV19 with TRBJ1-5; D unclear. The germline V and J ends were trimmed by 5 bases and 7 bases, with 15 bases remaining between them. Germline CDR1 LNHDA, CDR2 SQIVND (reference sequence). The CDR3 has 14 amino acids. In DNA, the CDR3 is TGTGCCAGTAGTGTCCGTAAAACTACGCAGCCCCAGCATTTT. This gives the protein CASSVRKTTQPQHF.

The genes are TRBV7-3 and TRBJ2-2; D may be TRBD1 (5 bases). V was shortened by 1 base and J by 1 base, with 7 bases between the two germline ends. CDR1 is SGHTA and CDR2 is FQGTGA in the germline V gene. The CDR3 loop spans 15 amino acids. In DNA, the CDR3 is TGTGCCAGCAGCTTAATGGGGCAGAACACCGGGGAGCTGTTTTTT. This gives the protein CASSLMGQNTGELFF.

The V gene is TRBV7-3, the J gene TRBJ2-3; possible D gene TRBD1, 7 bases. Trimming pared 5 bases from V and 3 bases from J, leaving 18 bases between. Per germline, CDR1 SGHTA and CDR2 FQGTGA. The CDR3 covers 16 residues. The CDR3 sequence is CASSAGWTGGTDTQYF. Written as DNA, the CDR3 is TGTGCCAGCAGCGCCGGTTGGACAGGAGGGACAGATACGCAGTATTTT.

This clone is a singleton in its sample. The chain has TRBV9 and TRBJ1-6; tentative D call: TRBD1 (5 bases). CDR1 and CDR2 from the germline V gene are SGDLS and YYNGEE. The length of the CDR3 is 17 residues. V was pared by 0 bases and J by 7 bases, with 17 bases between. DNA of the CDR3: TGTGCCAGCAGCGTAGGGGAGCCCAGGGCCACAAATTCACCCCTCCACTTT. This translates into CASSVGEPRATNSPLHF. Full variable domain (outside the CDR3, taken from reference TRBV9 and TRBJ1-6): DSGVTQTPKHLITATGQRVTLRCSPRSGDLSVYWYQQSLDQGLQFLIQYYNGEERAKGNILERFSAQQFPDLHSELNLSSLELGDSALYFCASSVGEPRATNSPLHFGNGTRLTVT.

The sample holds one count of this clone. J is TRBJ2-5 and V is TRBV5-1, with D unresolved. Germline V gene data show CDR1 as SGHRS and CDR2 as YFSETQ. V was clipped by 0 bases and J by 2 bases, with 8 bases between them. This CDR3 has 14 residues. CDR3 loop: CASSLGASQETQYF. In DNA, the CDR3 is TGCGCCAGCAGCTTGGGGGCCAGTCAAGAGACCCAGTACTTC. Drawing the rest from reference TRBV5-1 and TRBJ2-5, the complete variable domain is KAGVTQTPRYLIKTRGQQVTLSCSPISGHRSVSWYQQTPGQGLQFLFEYFSETQRNKGNFPGRFSGRQFSNSRSEMNVSTLELGDSALYLCASSLGASQETQYFGPGTRLLVL.

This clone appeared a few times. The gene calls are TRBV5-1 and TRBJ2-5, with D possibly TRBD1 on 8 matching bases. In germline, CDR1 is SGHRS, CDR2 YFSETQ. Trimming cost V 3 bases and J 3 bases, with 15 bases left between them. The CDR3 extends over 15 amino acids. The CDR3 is CASSSRTGREETQYF. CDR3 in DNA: TGCGCCAGCAGCTCCCGGACAGGGAGGGAAGAGACCCAGTACTTC.

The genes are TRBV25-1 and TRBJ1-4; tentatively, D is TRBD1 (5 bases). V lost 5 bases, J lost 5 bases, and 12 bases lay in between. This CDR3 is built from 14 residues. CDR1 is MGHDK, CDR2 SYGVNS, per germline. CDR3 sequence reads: CASSRRARNEKLFF. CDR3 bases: TGTGCCAGCAGTCGCAGGGCCCGGAATGAAAAACTGTTTTTT.

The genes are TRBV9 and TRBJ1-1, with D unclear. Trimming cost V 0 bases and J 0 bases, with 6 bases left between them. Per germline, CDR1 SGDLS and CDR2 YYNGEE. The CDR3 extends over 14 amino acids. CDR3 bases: TGTGCCAGCAGCGTAGATTCCGTGAACACTGAAGCTTTCTTT. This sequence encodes CASSVDSVNTEAFF.

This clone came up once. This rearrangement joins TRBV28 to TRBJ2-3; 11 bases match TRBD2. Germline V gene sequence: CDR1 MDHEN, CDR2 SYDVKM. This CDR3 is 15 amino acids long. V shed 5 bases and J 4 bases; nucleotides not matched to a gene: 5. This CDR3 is CASSNLAGGPDTQYF. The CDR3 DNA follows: TGTGCCAGCAGTAACTTAGCGGGGGGGCCAGATACGCAGTATTTT.

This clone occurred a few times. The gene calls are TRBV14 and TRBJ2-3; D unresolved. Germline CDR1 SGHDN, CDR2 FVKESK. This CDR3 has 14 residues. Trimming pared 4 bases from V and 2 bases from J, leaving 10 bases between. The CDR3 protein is CASSLGQFTDTQYF. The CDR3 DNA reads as TGTGCCAGCAGCCTTGGTCAGTTCACAGATACGCAGTATTTT.

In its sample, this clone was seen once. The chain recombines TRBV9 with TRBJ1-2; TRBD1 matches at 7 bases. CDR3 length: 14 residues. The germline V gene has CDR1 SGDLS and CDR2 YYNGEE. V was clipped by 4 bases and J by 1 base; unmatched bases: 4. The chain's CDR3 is CASSSGTVNYGYTF. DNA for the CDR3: TGTGCCAGCAGCTCCGGGACAGTTAACTATGGCTACACCTTC.

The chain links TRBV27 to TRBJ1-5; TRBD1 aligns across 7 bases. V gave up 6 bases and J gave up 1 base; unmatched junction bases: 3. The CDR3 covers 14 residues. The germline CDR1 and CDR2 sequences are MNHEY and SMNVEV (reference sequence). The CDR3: CASRGGQSNQPQHF. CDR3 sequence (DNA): TGTGCCAGCAGAGGGGGACAGAGCAATCAGCCCCAGCATTTT.